This TCR beta chain is drawn from a study of graft-versus-host responses after intestinal transplantation. Study-wide background: Transplant recipients had multivisceral, liver-intestinal, or isolated intestinal grafts. Tacrolimus and steroids were given for 2 to 4 years to all recipients after anti-thymocyte globulin induction.

Study-wide results and limits: GvH clonotypes were identified within recipient marrow, with a subset emerging first in ileum or blood. Allografts from individuals with graft-donor T cell macrochimerism displayed high graft-versus-host to host-versus-graft clonal ratios.

With regard to this clone: Its specificity is unknown.

Sequencing was performed with immunoSEQ multiplex PCR; in TCRdb, only in-frame clones are kept and a portion is missing. The sample lists 130,000 or so clones; about 92% were seen once. The CDR3 contains 12 residues. The receptor was derived from a human donor who received an intestinal transplant. The chain links TRBV1 to TRBJ2-1; the D call of TRBD1 is as the table states it, not checked on the DNA. TRBV1 is a documented pseudogene. Sample: unstimulated CD4+ T cells sorted from spleen or lymph node cells, taken before intestinal transplant. The CDR3 DNA follows: TGCACCAGCAGCCCTCAGTTATATGAGCAGTTCTTC. Translation gives CTSSPQLYEQFF.